This is a list of T cell receptor beta chains from one sample in a study of T cell responses to AZD1222 COVID-19 vaccine. Some clones are missing from TCRdb's copy, which holds only in-frame ones; the method was immunoSEQ multiplex PCR. The data contain 140,000 or so clones, around 90% of them singletons. Material: peripheral blood, obtained on day 0 of AZD1222 vaccination. The source of these receptors is an adult in good health. Both conserved end residues are part of each CDR3. A D gene is named only where the DNA matches it firmly. Clone size, where shown, is once, few, many, or a class for clones that have expanded.

d_call | cdr3_length | clone_size | j_call | v_call | cdr3_aa | cdr3_nt
TRBD2 | 15 | NA | TRBJ2-7 | TRBV11-2 | CASSLDGGRVYEQYF | TGTGCCAGCAGCTTAGACGGCGGGAGGGTTTACGAGCAGTACTTC
NA | 14 | NA | TRBJ1-3 | TRBV30 | CAWSLRGGGNTIYF | TGTGCCTGGAGCTTAAGGGGAGGTGGAAACACCATATATTTT
NA | 11 | NA | TRBJ2-1 | TRBV2 | CASSGNHEQFF | TGTGCCAGCAGTGGGAACCATGAGCAGTTCTTC
NA | 12 | NA | TRBJ2-1 | TRBV5-6 | CASSLQDNEQFF | TGTGCCAGCAGCTTACAGGACAATGAGCAGTTCTTC
TRBD1 | 13 | NA | TRBJ2-7 | TRBV5-1 | CASSSDRFYEQYF | TGCGCCAGCAGCTCGGACAGGTTCTACGAGCAGTACTTC
NA | 13 | NA | TRBJ2-5 | TRBV28 | CASRTGFVGTQYF | TGTGCCAGCAGAACAGGGTTTGTGGGGACCCAGTACTTC
TRBD2 | 16 | NA | TRBJ2-5 | TRBV2 | CASSGIAGGVIETQYF | TGTGCCAGCAGTGGAATAGCGGGAGGGGTGATAGAGACCCAGTACTTC
TRBD1 | 16 | NA | TRBJ1-2 | TRBV5-6 | CASSQVSGTANYGYTF | TGTGCCAGCAGCCAAGTATCCGGGACAGCAAACTATGGCTACACCTTC
TRBD1 | 13 | NA | TRBJ1-5 | TRBV2 | CASTDREYQPQHF | TGTGCCAGTACCGACAGGGAGTATCAGCCCCAGCATTTT
TRBD2 | 15 | NA | TRBJ2-7 | TRBV15 | CATSTQGLGSYEQYF | TGTGCCACCAGCACGCAGGGACTAGGGTCCTACGAGCAGTACTTC
NA | 13 | NA | TRBJ2-7 | TRBV5-6 | CASSLADGYEQYF | TGTGCCAGCAGCTTGGCCGACGGCTACGAGCAGTACTTC
TRBD2 | 14 | NA | TRBJ2-5 | TRBV19 | CASSPGTSRETQYF | TGTGCCAGTAGTCCTGGGACTAGCCGGGAGACCCAGTACTTC
TRBD2 | 15 | NA | TRBJ2-3 | TRBV2 | CASMAGTSGVNSQYF | TGTGCCAGCATGGCCGGGACTAGCGGGGTAAATTCGCAGTATTTT
TRBD1 | 17 | NA | TRBJ1-5 | TRBV27 | CANAWRGPYDSNQPQHF | TGTGCCAACGCGTGGAGGGGGCCTTACGATAGCAATCAGCCCCAGCATTTT
NA | 16 | NA | TRBJ2-7 | TRBV4-1 | CASSPPGAAGTYEQYF | TGCGCCAGCAGCCCTCCAGGAGCCGCTGGGACCTACGAGCAGTACTTC
NA | 14 | once | TRBJ1-2 | TRBV2 | CASSESTGRYGYTF | TGTGCCAGCAGTGAAAGTACAGGGCGCTATGGCTACACCTTC
NA | 19 | NA | TRBJ1-4 | TRBV28 | CASSLNFLLNRGKLKKLFF | TGTGCCAGCAGTTTGAACTTCCTCCTGAATCGGGGCAAGCTCAAAAAACTGTTTTTT
TRBD1 | 15 | NA | TRBJ1-4 | TRBV4-1 | CASSHLQGANEKLFF | TGCGCCAGCAGCCATTTACAGGGGGCTAATGAAAAACTGTTTTTT
NA | 17 | NA | TRBJ2-3 | TRBV7-2 | CASSDISGLFSTDTQYF | TGTGCCAGCAGCGATATTTCTGGACTATTTAGCACAGATACGCAGTATTTT
NA | 13 | NA | TRBJ1-4 | TRBV2 | CASSWGVGEKLFF | TGTGCCAGCTCCTGGGGGGTGGGGGAAAAACTGTTTTTT
NA | 14 | NA | TRBJ1-3 | TRBV6-5 | CASSYSRIGNTIYF | TGTGCCAGCAGTTACTCGAGGATAGGAAACACCATATATTTT
NA | 14 | NA | TRBJ1-1 | TRBV5-1 | CASSLQDVNTEAFF | TGCGCCAGCAGCTTACAGGACGTGAACACTGAAGCTTTCTTT
TRBD1 | 15 | NA | TRBJ1-1 | TRBV5-1 | CASSQQGAANTEAFF | TGCGCCAGCAGCCAACAGGGGGCAGCGAACACTGAAGCTTTCTTT
NA | 15 | NA | TRBJ1-5 | TRBV28 | CASSLSDGSNQPQHF | TGTGCCAGCAGTTTATCCGACGGTAGCAATCAGCCCCAGCATTTT
TRBD2 | 14 | few | TRBJ2-1 | TRBV24-1 | CATSPGLAHNEQFF | TGTGCCACCTCGCCGGGACTAGCGCACAATGAGCAGTTCTTC
TRBD1 | 12 | NA | TRBJ2-7 | TRBV5-1 | CASSLDRDEQYF | TGCGCCAGCAGCCTCGACAGGGACGAGCAGTACTTC
TRBD1 | 13 | NA | TRBJ1-2 | TRBV28 | CASWDREGGGYTF | TGTGCCAGCTGGGACAGGGAAGGAGGTGGCTACACCTTC
NA | 12 | NA | TRBJ1-1 | TRBV27 | CASRLGNTEAFF | TGTGCCAGCCGGCTAGGGAACACTGAAGCTTTCTTT
NA | 12 | few | TRBJ2-7 | TRBV7-9 | CASSWGDDEQYF | TGTGCCAGCAGCTGGGGGGACGACGAGCAGTACTTC
TRBD1 | 18 | NA | TRBJ1-2 | TRBV18 | CASSPRGRDRGPEDGYTF | TGTGCCAGCTCCCCCCGAGGGAGGGACAGGGGGCCCGAGGATGGCTACACCTTC
TRBD1 | 14 | NA | TRBJ1-1 | TRBV7-2 | CASSLKGAITEAFF | TGTGCCAGCAGCTTAAAGGGGGCAATCACTGAAGCTTTCTTT
NA | 13 | NA | TRBJ1-3 | TRBV6-5 | CASSYTFGNTIYF | TGTGCCAGCAGTTACACTTTTGGAAACACCATATATTTT
TRBD2 | 18 | NA | TRBJ2-7 | TRBV30 | CAWSPPGLAGGYGYEQYF | TGTGCCTGGAGTCCCCCGGGACTAGCGGGAGGTTATGGGTACGAGCAGTACTTC
NA | 16 | NA | TRBJ1-3 | TRBV3-1/TRBV3-2 | CASSQGVGTPGNTIYF | TGTGCCAGCAGCCAAGGAGTCGGGACGCCGGGAAACACCATATATTTT
NA | 16 | NA | TRBJ1-3 | TRBV5-4 | CASSPGGAQGGNTIYF | TGTGCCAGCAGCCCTGGGGGGGCCCAAGGAGGAAACACCATATATTTT
NA | 16 | NA | TRBJ1-2 | TRBV6-6 | CATLGIPQRGDYGYTF | TGTGCCACCCTCGGGATCCCCCAAAGAGGTGACTATGGCTACACCTTC
TRBD1 | 12 | NA | TRBJ1-2 | TRBV3-1/TRBV3-2 | CASSLTGYGYTF | TGTGCCAGCAGCTTGACAGGGTATGGCTACACCTTC
NA | 19 | NA | TRBJ2-2 | TRBV28 | CASSPILGGPIGNTGELFF | TGTGCCAGCAGTCCCATCCTGGGGGGGCCAATCGGGAACACCGGGGAGCTGTTTTTT
NA | 13 | NA | TRBJ2-3 | TRBV6-2/TRBV6-3 | CASRLTSTDTQYF | TGTGCCAGCCGCCTTACTAGCACAGATACGCAGTATTTT
NA | 12 | once | TRBJ1-1 | TRBV5-6 | CASSSWGGEAFF | TGTGCCAGCTCGTCGTGGGGAGGTGAAGCTTTCTTT
NA | 14 | NA | TRBJ1-3 | TRBV9 | CASSVISTGDTIYF | TGTGCCAGCAGCGTAATTTCCACGGGGGACACCATATATTTT
NA | 17 | NA | TRBJ2-1 | TRBV6-1 | CASSEAPLVAQYNEQFF | TGTGCCAGCAGTGAAGCGCCCCTGGTGGCCCAATACAATGAGCAGTTCTTC
TRBD2 | 11 | NA | TRBJ2-7 | TRBV4-1 | CASGSGYEQYF | TGCGCCAGCGGTAGCGGGTACGAGCAGTACTTC
TRBD1 | 14 | NA | TRBJ1-2 | TRBV6-1 | CASSEAQGNYGYTF | TGTGCCAGCAGTGAAGCACAGGGGAACTATGGCTACACCTTC